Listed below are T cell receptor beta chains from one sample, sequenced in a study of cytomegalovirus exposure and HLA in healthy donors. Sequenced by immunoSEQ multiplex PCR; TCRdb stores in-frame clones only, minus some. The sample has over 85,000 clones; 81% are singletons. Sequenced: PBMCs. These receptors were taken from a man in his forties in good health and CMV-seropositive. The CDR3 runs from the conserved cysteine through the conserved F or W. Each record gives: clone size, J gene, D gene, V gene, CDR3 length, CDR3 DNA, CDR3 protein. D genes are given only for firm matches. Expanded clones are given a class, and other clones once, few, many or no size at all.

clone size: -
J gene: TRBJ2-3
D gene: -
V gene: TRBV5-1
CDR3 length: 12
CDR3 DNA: TGCGCCAGCAGCGTACTGACAGATACGCAGTATTTT
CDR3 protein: CASSVLTDTQYF

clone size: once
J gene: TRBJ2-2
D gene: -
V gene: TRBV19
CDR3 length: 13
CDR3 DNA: TGTGCCAGTACAGGGACTAACACCGGGGAGCTGTTTTTT
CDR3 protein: CASTGTNTGELFF

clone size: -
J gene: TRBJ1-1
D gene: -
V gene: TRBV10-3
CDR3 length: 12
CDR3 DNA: TGTGCCATCAGGGCGGATAACACTGAAGCTTTCTTT
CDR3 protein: CAIRADNTEAFF

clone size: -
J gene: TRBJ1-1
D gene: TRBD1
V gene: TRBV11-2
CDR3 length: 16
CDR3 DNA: TGTGCCAGCAGCCCCCGTCAGGGGGCCAGGAACACTGAAGCTTTCTTT
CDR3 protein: CASSPRQGARNTEAFF

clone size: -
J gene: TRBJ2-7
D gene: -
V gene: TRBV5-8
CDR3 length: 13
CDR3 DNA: TGTGCCAGCAACCGACAGGCTGCCTACGAGCAGTACTTC
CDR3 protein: CASNRQAAYEQYF

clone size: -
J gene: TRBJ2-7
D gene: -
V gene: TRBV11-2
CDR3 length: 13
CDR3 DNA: TGTGCCAGCAGCTGGGAAGGGGGAAATGAGCAGTACTTC
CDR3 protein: CASSWEGGNEQYF

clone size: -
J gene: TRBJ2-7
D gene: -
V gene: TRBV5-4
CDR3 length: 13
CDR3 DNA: TGTGCCAGCAGCTCGACTAGTAAGGACGAGCAGTACTTC
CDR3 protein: CASSSTSKDEQYF

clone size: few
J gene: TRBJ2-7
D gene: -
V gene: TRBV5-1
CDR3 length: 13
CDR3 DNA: TGCGCCAGCAGCTTCGACAGTTCCTACGAGCAGTACTTC
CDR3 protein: CASSFDSSYEQYF

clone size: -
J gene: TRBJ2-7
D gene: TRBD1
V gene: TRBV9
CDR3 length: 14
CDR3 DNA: TGTGCCAGCAGCGTAGGGGACAGCACCTACGAGCAGTACTTC
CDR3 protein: CASSVGDSTYEQYF

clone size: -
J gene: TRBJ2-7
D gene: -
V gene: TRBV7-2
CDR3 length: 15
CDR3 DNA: TGTGCCAGCAGCTTACGGGGAACCGAAACCTACGAGCAGTACTTC
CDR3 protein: CASSLRGTETYEQYF

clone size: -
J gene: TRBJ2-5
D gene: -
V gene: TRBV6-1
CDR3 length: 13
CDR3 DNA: TGTGCCAGCAGTGAAGGGACAGCGGAGACCCAGTACTTC
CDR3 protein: CASSEGTAETQYF

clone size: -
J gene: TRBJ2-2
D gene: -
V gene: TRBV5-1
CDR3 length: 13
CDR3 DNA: TGCGCCAGCAATGAGGGGAACACCGGGGAGCTGTTTTTT
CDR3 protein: CASNEGNTGELFF

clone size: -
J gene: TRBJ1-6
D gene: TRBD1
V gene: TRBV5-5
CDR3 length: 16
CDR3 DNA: TGTGCCAGCAGCCCAAGGGGACAGGGGACTAATTCACCCCTCCACTTT
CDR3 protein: CASSPRGQGTNSPLHF

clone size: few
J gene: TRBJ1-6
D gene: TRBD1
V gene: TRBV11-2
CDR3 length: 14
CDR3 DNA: TGTGTCAGCAGCGCAACAGGGGCTAATTCACCCCTCCACTTT
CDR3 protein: CVSSATGANSPLHF

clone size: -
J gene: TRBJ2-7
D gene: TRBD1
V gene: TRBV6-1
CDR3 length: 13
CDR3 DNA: TGTGCCAGCGGGGGACAGACCTCCTACGAGCAGTACTTC
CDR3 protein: CASGGQTSYEQYF

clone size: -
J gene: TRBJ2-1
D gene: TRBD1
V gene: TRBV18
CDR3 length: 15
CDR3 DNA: TGTGCCAGCTCACCAAACACAGGGGGCTACAATGAGCAGTTCTTC
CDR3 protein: CASSPNTGGYNEQFF

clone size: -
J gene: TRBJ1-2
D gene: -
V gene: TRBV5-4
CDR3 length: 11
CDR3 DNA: TGTGCCAGCAGCTCGGACTATGGCTACACCTTC
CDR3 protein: CASSSDYGYTF

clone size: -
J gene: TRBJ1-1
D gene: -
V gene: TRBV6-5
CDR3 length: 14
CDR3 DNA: TGTGCCAGCAGTGTACAGGCGATGAACACTGAAGCTTTCTTT
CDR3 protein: CASSVQAMNTEAFF

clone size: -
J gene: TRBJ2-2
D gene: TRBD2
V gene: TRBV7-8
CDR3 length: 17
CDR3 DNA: TGTGCCAGCAGCGCAGACCGGACTAGCGGGACTACCGGGGAGCTGTTTTTT
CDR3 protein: CASSADRTSGTTGELFF

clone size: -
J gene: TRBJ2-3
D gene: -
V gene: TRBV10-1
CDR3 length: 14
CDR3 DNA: TGCGCCAGCAGTGAATCCAGGGTGACAGATACGCAGTATTTT
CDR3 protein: CASSESRVTDTQYF

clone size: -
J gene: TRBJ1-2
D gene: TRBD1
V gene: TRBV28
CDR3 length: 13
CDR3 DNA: TGTGCCAGCAGTTTGGGACAGGGGGGAGGCTACACCTTC
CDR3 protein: CASSLGQGGGYTF

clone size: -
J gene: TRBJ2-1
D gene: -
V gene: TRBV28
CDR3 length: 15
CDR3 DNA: TGTGCCAGCAGTTTAGGTAGTCCCCCCTACAATGAGCAGTTCTTC
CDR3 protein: CASSLGSPPYNEQFF

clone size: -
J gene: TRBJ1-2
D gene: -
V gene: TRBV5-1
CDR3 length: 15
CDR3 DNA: TGCGCCAGCAGCTTAACGGCCAGGGGTCCTCAGGGCTACACCTTC
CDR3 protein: CASSLTARGPQGYTF

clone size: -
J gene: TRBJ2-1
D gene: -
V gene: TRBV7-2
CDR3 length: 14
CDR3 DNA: TGTGCCAGCAGCTTAGTGGGTAGGAGGGATGAGCAGTTCTTC
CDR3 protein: CASSLVGRRDEQFF

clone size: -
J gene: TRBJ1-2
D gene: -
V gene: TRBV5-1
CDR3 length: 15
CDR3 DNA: TGCGCCAGCAGCGATGGGACACTCGAAGGCTATGGCTACACCTTC
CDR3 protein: CASSDGTLEGYGYTF

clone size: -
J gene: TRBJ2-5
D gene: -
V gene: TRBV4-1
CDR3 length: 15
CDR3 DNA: TGCGCCAGCAGCCTAGATGGGGGGACCCAAGAGACCCAGTACTTC
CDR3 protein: CASSLDGGTQETQYF

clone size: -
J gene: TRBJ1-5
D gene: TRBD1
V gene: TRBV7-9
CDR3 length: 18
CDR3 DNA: TGTGCCAGGAGCTTAGTACTATTCACTGGGACAGGGTTTCAGCCCCAGCATTTT
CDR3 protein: CARSLVLFTGTGFQPQHF

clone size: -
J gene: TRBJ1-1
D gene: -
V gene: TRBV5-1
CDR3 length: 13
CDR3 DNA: TGCGCCAGCAGCAAGGGGGTCGACACTGAAGCTTTCTTT
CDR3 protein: CASSKGVDTEAFF

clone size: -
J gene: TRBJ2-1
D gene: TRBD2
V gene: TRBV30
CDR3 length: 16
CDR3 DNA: TGTGCCAGCTCCGGGACTAGCGGGGGGACCACCAATGAGCAGTTCTTC
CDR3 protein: CASSGTSGGTTNEQFF

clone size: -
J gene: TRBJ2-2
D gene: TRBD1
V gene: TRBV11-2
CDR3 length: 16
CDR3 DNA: TGTGCCAGCAGCACAGCAGGGGGCGGTGGCACCGGGGAGCTGTTTTTT
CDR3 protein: CASSTAGGGGTGELFF

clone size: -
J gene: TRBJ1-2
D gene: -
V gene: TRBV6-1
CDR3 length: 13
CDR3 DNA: TGTGCCAGCAGTGAAGGGGGGCGGGATGGCTACACCTTC
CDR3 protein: CASSEGGRDGYTF

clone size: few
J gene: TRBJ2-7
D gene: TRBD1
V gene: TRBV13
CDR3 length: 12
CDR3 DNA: TGTGCCAGCACTGGGACAGGCCACGAGCAGTACTTC
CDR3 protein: CASTGTGHEQYF

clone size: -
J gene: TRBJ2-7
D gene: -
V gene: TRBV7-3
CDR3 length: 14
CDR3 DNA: TGTGCCAGCAGCCCCCAACCCGGGAGTTACGAGCAGTACTTC
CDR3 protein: CASSPQPGSYEQYF

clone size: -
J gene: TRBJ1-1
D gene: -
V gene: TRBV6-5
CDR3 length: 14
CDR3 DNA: TGTGCCAGCAGTTACTCGGCGGTGAACACTGAAGCTTTCTTT
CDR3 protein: CASSYSAVNTEAFF

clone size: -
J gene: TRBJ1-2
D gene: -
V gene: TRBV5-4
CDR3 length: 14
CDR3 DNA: TGTGCCAGCAGCTTGGTCGGAGGGTCCGATGGCTACACCTTC
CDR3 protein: CASSLVGGSDGYTF

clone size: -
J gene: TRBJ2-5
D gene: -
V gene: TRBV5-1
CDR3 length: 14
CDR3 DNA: TGCGCCAGCGGACAGCCATGGTCGGGAGAGACCCAGTACTTC
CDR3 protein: CASGQPWSGETQYF

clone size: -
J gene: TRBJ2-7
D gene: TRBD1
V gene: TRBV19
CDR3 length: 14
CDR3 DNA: TGTGCCAGTAAAAGGGACAGCGCCCTGGGCGAGCAGTACTTC
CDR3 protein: CASKRDSALGEQYF